This record concerns one TCR beta chain sequence. The antigen remains undetermined. Into CD45RA+ naive and CD45RA-negative memory subsets, the CD4+ cells were split. The sample comes from a study of shared clonotypes between healthy human individuals. Sequencing used immunoSEQ multiplex PCR; TCRdb keeps in-frame clones, though not all of them. The table includes 1,400,000 or so clones, just under 99% detected once. Germline assignment: CDR1 SGDLS and CDR2 YYNGEE. The CDR3 length is 14 residues. V lost 3 bases and J 2 bases, leaving 12 bases between the germline ends. Study findings and constraints: Collection of samples was limited to blood; tissue repertoires likely differ.

Sequenced material: naive CD4+ T cells sorted from blood. Regarding subset: CD45RA+ positively selected. This TCR derives from a man younger than 40 in good health. The chain couples TRBV9 to TRBJ2-7, with D possibly called TRBD1 or TRBD2 (5 bases each). CDR3 DNA sequence: TGTGCCAGCAGCGCCGGGAACAGGACCTACGAGCAGTACTTC. This sequence encodes CASSAGNRTYEQYF.